The clone carrying this TCR beta chain has a handful of counts. Its antigen is not known. A second PCR, run for 7 to 11 cycles, used a sample-barcoded 5' primer plus a J-beta primer mix. A minimum of 3 million CDR3-containing paired-end reads was obtained for each sample. In TCRdb, the 5' RACE reads were re-called with MiXCR into one record per CDR3 protein. The sample holds just under 750,000 distinct CDR3 sequences, 22% seen once. Germline lookup yields CDR1 SGHRS and CDR2 YFSETQ. Trimming at V came to 2 bases and at J to 4 bases, leaving 9 bases not matched to a gene. The CDR3 has 16 residues. Peripheral blood from each donor was collected in a volume of roughly 9.2 milliliters. This specimen comes from a study of blood T cells in healthy people across ages. General study findings and limits: In older individuals, TCR beta diversity per million T cells was lower, falling roughly linearly with age. Diversity was higher, and naive CD4+ cells more numerous, in long-lived donors than in aged donors.

Sequences were obtained from blood. The V gene is TRBV5-1, the J gene TRBJ2-3; TRBD2 matches at 8 bases. The sequence derives from an older man in good health. For the CDR3, the DNA is TGCGCCAGCAGCTTCTTAGCGGGGACTGGGCCAGATACGCAGTATTTT. Protein product: CASSFLAGTGPDTQYF.